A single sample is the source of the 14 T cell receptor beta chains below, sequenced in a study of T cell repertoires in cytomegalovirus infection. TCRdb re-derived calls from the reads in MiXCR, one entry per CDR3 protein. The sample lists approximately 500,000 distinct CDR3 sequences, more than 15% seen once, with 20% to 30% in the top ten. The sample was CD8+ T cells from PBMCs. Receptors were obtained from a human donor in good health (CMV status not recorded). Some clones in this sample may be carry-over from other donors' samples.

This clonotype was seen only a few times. The CDR3 DNA reads TGTGCCAGCAGCCCCGGACTAGCGAACGGGGAGCTGTTTTTT. It specifies CASSPGLANGELFF. The rearrangement links TRBV7-9 to TRBJ2-2; 9 bases line up with TRBD2. Germline loops: CDR1 SEHNR, CDR2 FQNEAQ (reference sequence). The CDR3 consists of 14 residues. With 5 bases clipped from V and 7 bases from J, the junction kept 5 bases outside the gene matches.

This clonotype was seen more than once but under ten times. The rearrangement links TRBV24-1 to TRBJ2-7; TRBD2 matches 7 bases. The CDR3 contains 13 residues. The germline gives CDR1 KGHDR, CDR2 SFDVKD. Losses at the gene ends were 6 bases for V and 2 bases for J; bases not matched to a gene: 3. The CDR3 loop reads CATSPGTTYEQYF. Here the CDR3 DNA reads TGTGCCACCAGTCCCGGGACTACCTACGAGCAGTACTTC.

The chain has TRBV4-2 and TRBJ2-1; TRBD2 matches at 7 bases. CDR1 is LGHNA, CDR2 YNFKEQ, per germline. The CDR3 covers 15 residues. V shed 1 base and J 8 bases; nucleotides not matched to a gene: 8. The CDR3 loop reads CASSQAASGSDEQFF. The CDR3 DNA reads TGTGCCAGCAGCCAAGCTGCTAGCGGATCGGATGAGCAGTTCTTC.

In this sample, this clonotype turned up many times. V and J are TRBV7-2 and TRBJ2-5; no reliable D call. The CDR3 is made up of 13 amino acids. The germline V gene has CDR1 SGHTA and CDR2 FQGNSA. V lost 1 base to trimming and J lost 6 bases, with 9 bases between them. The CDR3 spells CASSLGARQTQYF. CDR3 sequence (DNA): TGTGCCAGCAGCTTAGGGGCCCGCCAGACCCAGTACTTC.

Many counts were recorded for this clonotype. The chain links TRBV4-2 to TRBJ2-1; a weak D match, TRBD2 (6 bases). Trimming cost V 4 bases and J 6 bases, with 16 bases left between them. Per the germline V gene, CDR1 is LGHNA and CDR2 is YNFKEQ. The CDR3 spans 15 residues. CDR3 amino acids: CASSPSSGPGNEQFF. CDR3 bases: TGTGCCAGCAGCCCCTCGAGCGGGCCAGGCAATGAGCAGTTCTTC.

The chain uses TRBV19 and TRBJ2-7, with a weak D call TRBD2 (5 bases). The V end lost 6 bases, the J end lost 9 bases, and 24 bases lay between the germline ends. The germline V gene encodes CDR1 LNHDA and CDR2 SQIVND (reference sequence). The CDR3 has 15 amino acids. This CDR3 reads CASSPGLASLSRQYF. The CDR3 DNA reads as TGTGCCAGTAGCCCCGGACTTGCCTCCCTAAGTCGGCAGTACTTC.

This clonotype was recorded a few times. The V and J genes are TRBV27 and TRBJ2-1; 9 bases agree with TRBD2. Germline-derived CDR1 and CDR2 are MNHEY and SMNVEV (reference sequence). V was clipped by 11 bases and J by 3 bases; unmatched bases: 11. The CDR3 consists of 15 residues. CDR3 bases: TGTGCCGGGCCTGGCGGGAGGGCCGGCTACAATGAGCAGTTCTTC. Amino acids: CAGPGGRAGYNEQFF.

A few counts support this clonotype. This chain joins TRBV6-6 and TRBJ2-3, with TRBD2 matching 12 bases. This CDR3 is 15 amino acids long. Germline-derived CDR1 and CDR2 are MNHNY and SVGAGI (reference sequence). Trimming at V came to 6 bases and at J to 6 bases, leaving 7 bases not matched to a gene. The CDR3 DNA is TGTGCCAGCAGCCCTAGCGGGGGGGCCCCTGATACGCAGTATTTT. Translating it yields CASSPSGGAPDTQYF.

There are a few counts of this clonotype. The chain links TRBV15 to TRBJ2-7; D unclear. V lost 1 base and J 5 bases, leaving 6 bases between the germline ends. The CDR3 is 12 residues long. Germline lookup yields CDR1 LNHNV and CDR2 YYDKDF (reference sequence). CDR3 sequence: CATSRVGNEQYF. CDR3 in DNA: TGTGCCACCAGCAGAGTAGGGAACGAGCAGTACTTC.

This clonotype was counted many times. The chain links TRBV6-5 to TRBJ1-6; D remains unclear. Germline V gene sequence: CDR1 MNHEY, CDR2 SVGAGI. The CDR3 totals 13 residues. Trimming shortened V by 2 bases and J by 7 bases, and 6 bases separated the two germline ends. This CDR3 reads CASSYRRNSPLHF. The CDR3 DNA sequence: TGTGCCAGCAGTTACCGACGGAATTCACCCCTCCACTTT.

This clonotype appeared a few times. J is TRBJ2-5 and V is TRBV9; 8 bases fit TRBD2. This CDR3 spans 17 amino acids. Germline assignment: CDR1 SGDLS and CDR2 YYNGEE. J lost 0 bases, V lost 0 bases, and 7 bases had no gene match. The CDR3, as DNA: TGTGCCAGCAGCGTAGGGCTGGCGGGAGGAAACCAAGAGACCCAGTACTTC. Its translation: CASSVGLAGGNQETQYF.

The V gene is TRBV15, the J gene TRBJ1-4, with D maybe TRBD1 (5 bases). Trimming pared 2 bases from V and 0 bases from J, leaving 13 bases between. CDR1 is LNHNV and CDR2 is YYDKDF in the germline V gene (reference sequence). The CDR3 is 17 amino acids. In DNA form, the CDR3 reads TGTGCCACCAGCAGATCCTCCGGGGCAGCAACTAATGAAAAACTGTTTTTT. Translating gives CATSRSSGAATNEKLFF. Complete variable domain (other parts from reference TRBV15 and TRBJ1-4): DAMVIQNPRYQVTQFGKPVTLSCSQTLNHNVMYWYQQKSSQAPKLLFHYYDKDFNNEADTPDNFQSRRPNTSFCFLDIRSPGLGDTAMYLCATSRSSGAATNEKLFFGSGTQLSVL.

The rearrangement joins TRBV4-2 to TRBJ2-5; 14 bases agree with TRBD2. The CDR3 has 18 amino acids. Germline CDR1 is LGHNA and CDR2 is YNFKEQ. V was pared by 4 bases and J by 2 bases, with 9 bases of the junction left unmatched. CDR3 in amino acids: CASSLGLAGGVVQETQYF. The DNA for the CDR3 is TGTGCCAGCAGCCTCGGACTAGCGGGAGGAGTGGTTCAAGAGACCCAGTACTTC.

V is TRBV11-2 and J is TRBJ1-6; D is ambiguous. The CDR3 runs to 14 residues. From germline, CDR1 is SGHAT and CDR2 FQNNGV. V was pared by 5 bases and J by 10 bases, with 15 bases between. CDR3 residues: CASSIRWIGSPLHF. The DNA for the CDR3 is TGTGCCAGCAGCATCAGGTGGATTGGGTCACCCCTCCACTTT.